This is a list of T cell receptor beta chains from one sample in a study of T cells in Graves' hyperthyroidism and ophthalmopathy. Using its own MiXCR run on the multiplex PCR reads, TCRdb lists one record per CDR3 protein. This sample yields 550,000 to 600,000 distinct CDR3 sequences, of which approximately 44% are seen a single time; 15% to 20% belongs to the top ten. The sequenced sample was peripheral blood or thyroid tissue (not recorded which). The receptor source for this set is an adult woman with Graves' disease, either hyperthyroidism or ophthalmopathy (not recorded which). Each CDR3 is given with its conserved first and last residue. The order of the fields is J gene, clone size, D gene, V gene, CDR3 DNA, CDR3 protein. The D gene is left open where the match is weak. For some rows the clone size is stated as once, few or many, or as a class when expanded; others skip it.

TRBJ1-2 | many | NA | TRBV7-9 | TGTGCCAGCAGCTTAGGGGACAACTATGGCTACACCTTC | CASSLGDNYGYTF
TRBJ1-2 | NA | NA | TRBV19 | TGTGCCAGTAGTACGGTCACAGCCCCGGGCAGCTATGGCTACACCTTC | CASSTVTAPGSYGYTF
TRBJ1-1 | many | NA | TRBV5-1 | TGCGCCAGCAGCCAGACCACAGGGTTATCTGAAGCTTTCTTT | CASSQTTGLSEAFF
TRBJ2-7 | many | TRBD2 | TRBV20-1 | TGCAGTGCCCATAGGGGGGCTAGCGGGAGTGACGAGCAGTACTTC | CSAHRGASGSDEQYF
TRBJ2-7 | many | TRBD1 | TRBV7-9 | TGTGCCAGCAGCTTAATCCGACAGGGGTCCTACGAGCAGTACTTC | CASSLIRQGSYEQYF
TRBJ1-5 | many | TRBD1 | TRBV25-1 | TGTGCCAGCAGCCCACACCGGGGACAGGATAATCAGCCCCAGCATTTT | CASSPHRGQDNQPQHF
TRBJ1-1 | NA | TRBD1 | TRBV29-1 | TGCAGCGTTCATGGGACAGGGAACGCTGAAGCTTTCTTT | CSVHGTGNAEAFF
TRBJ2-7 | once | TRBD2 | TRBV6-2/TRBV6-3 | TGTGCCAGCAGTTCCCTAGCGGGAACCTACGAGCAGTACTTC | CASSSLAGTYEQYF
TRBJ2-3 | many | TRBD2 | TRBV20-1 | TGCAGTGCACCACCTCTAGCGGGAATAAATACGCAGTATTTT | CSAPPLAGINTQYF
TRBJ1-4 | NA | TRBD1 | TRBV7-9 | TGTGCCAGCAGCACAGGGAATCAGCCCCAGGGGGGGGAGGAAAAACTGTTTTTT | CASSTGNQPQGGEEKLFF
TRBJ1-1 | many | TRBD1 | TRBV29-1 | TGCAGCGGCCGGACAGGGGACACTGAAGCTTTCTTT | CSGRTGDTEAFF
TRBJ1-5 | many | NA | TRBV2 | TGTGCCAGCAGCTACCGACCGGCGGATCAGCCCCAGCATTTT | CASSYRPADQPQHF
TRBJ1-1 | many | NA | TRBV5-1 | TGCGCCAGCAACTATGAAATGGGGAGTCCTGAAGCTTTCTTT | CASNYEMGSPEAFF
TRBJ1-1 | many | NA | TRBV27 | TGTGCCAGCATGGGAGGGTGGAACACTGAAGCTTTCTTT | CASMGGWNTEAFF
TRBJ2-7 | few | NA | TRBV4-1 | TGCGCCAGCAGCCAAAGACAGTCTATGATAGCAGCCGAGCAGTACTTC | CASSQRQSMIAAEQYF
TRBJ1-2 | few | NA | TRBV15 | TGTGCCACCAGCAGCGGGCAGGGCAGGACGTATGGCTACACCTTC | CATSSGQGRTYGYTF
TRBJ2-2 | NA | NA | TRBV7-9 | TGTGCCAGCAGCTTAGTAGGGAGTCACGGGGAGCTGTTTTTT | CASSLVGSHGELFF
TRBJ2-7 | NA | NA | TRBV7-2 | TGTGCCAGCGTGGCGAGTCAAGGGTACGAGCAGTACTTC | CASVASQGYEQYF
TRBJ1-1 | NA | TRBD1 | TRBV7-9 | TGTGCCAGCAGCCCGACGACAGGGTCCACTGAAGCTTTCTTT | CASSPTTGSTEAFF
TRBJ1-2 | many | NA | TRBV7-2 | TGTGCCAGCAGCTTAGGTCCGGCAGGGAACGGCTACACCTTC | CASSLGPAGNGYTF
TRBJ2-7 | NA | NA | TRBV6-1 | TGTGCCAGCAGTGAATGGCTGGTGGGCACCTACGAGCAGTACTTC | CASSEWLVGTYEQYF
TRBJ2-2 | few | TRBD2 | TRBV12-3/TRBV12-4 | TGTGCCAGCAGTTTAGCTAACCTGGGACTAGCGGGAGGTACCGGGGAGCTGTTTTTT | CASSLANLGLAGGTGELFF
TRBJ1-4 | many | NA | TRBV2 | TGTGCCAGCAGTGTGGGAGATGGAGAGGATGAAAAACTGTTTTTT | CASSVGDGEDEKLFF
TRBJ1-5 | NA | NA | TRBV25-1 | TGTGCTAGAGATATGGGAGAGGGTGGGAATCAGCCCCAGCATTTT | CARDMGEGGNQPQHF
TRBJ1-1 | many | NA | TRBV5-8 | TGTGCCAGCAGCTCCTCAGGGACTGAAGCTTTCTTT | CASSSSGTEAFF
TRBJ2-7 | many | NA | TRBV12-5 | TGTGCTAGTGGTTTTGGGACCAACGAGCAGTACTTC | CASGFGTNEQYF
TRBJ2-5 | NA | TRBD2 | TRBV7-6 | TGTGCCAGCAGCTTGTTTAGCGGGACACAAGAGACCCAGTACTTC | CASSLFSGTQETQYF
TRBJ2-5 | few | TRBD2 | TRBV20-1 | TGCAGTGCTAGCCAGGTAGCGGGAGGAGAGACCCAGTACTTC | CSASQVAGGETQYF
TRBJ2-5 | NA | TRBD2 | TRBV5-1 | TGCGCCAGCAGCTTGTTACTAGCGGGAGGAATAGAGACCCAGTACTTC | CASSLLLAGGIETQYF
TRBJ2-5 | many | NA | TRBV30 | TGTGCCTGGAGAGATACAGGGTGGAAGACCCAGTACTTC | CAWRDTGWKTQYF
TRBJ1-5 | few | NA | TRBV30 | TGTGCCTGGAGTCTGGGGGCAGGTTATCAGCCCCAGCATTTT | CAWSLGAGYQPQHF